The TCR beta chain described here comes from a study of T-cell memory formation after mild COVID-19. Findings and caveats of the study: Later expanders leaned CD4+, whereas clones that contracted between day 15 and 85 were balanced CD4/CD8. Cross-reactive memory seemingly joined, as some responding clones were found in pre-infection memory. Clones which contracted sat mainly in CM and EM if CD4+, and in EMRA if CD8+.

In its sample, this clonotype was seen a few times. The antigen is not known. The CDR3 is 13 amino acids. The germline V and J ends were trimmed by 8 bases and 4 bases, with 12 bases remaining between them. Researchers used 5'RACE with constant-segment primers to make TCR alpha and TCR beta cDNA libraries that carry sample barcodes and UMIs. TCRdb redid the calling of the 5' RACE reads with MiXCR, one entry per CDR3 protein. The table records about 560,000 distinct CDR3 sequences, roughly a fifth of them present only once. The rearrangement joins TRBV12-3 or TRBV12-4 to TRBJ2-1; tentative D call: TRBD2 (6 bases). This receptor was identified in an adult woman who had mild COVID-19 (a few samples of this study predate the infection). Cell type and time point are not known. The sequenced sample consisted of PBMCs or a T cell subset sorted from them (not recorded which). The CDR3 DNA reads TGTGCCAGCGGGGAGGTTGGGTACAATGAGCAGTTCTTC. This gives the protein CASGEVGYNEQFF.